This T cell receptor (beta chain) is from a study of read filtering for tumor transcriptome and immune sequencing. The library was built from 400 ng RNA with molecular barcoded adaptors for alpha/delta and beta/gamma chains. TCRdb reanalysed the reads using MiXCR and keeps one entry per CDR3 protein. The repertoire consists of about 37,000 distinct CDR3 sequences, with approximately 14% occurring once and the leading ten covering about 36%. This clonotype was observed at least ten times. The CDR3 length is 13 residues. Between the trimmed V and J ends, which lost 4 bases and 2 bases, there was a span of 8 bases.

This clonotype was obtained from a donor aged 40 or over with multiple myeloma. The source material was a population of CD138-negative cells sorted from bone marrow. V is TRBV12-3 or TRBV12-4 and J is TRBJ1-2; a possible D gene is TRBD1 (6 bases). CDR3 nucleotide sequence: TGTGCCAGCAGTTACAGGGAAAACTATGGCTACACCTTC. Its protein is CASSYRENYGYTF.